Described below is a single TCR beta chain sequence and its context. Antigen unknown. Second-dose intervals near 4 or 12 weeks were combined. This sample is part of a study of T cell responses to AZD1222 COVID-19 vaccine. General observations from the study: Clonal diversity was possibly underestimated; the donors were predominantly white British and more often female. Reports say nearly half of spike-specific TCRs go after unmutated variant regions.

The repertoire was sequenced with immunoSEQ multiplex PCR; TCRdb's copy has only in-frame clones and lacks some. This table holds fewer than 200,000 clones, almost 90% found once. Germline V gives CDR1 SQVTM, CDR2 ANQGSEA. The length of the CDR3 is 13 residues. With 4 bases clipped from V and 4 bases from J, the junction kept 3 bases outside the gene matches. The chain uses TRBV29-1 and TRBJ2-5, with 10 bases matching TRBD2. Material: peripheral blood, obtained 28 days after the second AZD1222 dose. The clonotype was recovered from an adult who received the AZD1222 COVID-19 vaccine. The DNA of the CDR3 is TGCAGCGTTGCTAGCGGGGGAATAGAGACCCAGTACTTC. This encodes CSVASGGIETQYF.